What follows are 24 T cell receptor beta chains derived from one specimen sequenced in a study of shared clonotypes between healthy human individuals. The assay was immunoSEQ multiplex PCR, and TCRdb's table has in-frame clones only and misses some. The sample records some 2.4 million clones, over 85% being singletons. The material sequenced was naive CD4+ T cells from PBMCs. This sample's subset: CD45RA+ positively selected. Source of these receptors: a man younger than 35 in good health. Some clones in this sample may be carry-over from other donors' samples.

The chain is built from TRBV5-1 and TRBJ2-4; 10 nucleotides line up with TRBD1. V dropped 4 bases and J dropped 8; count of bases not matched to a gene: 9. The CDR3 covers 15 residues. CDR1 is SGHRS and CDR2 is YFSETQ in the germline V gene. The CDR3 is CASSTRQGAGDIQYF. CDR3 coding DNA: TGCGCCAGCAGCACCAGACAGGGGGCAGGGGACATTCAGTACTTC. Looking up the rest from reference TRBV5-1 and TRBJ2-4 gives the full variable domain: KAGVTQTPRYLIKTRGQQVTLSCSPISGHRSVSWYQQTPGQGLQFLFEYFSETQRNKGNFPGRFSGRQFSNSRSEMNVSTLELGDSALYLCASSTRQGAGDIQYFGAGTRLSVL.

The genes are TRBV9 and TRBJ2-1; D is perhaps TRBD1 or TRBD2 (6 bases each). The CDR3 has 18 residues. The V end was cut by 0 bases, the J end by 0 bases, with 16 bases between. In germline, CDR1 is SGDLS, CDR2 YYNGEE. CDR3 coding DNA: TGTGCCAGCAGCGTAGCGTGGGGGGCTCGTAGCTCCTACAATGAGCAGTTCTTC. Its protein product is CASSVAWGARSSYNEQFF.

Concerning this clone: This CDR3 is also generated by other DNA sequences in the sample. This chain connects TRBV28 to TRBJ2-7; 7 nucleotides align to TRBD2. CDR3 length: 11 residues. Germline V lookup: CDR1 MDHEN, CDR2 SYDVKM. The V gene end was trimmed by 8 bases and the J gene end by 4 bases; junction bases not matched to a gene: 2. The CDR3 nucleotides read TGTGCCAGCTGGGGGGGATACGAGCAGTACTTC. Its translation: CASWGGYEQYF. The whole variable domain, filled in from reference TRBV28 and TRBJ2-7, reads DVKVTQSSRYLVKRTGEKVFLECVQDMDHENMFWYRQDPGLGLRLIYFSYDVKMKEKGDIPEGYSVSREKKERFSLILESASTNQTSMYLCASWGGYEQYFGPGTRLTVT.

This chain links TRBV6-5 with TRBJ2-3; possibly TRBD2 for D (7 bases). Trimming took 0 bases from V and 4 from J, leaving 11 bases between them. The CDR3 contains 15 residues. CDR1 and CDR2 from the germline V gene are MNHEY and SVGAGI. The DNA of the CDR3 is TGTGCCAGCAGTTACTCGTGGGGGGGGCCAGATACGCAGTATTTT. It codes for CASSYSWGGPDTQYF.

This clone has a handful of counts. V gene TRBV30 combines with J gene TRBJ1-1; possibly TRBD1 for D (5 bases). The germline V gene has CDR1 GTSNPN and CDR2 SVGIG (reference sequence). Trimming shortened V by 7 bases and J by 2 bases, and 14 bases separated the two germline ends. This CDR3 has 13 amino acids. CDR3 coding DNA: TGTGCCTCCGAATTGACAGTAAACACTGAAGCTTTCTTT. As protein: CASELTVNTEAFF. Complete variable domain (other parts from reference TRBV30 and TRBJ1-1): SQTIHQWPATLVQPVGSPLSLECTVEGTSNPNLYWYRQAAGRGLQLLFYSVGIGQISSEVPQNLSASRPQDRQFILSSKKLLLSDSGFYLCASELTVNTEAFFGQGTRLTVV.

The J gene is TRBJ1-2, the V gene TRBV5-6, with D unclear. Germline CDR1 reads SGHDT; CDR2 reads YYEEEE. The CDR3 spans 14 residues. Trimming removed 0 bases from V and 2 bases from J, with 8 bases in between. This chain's CDR3 is CASSLGVANYGYTF. DNA of the CDR3: TGTGCCAGCAGCTTGGGGGTCGCCAACTATGGCTACACCTTC. Variable domain in full (rest from reference TRBV5-6 and TRBJ1-2): DAGVTQSPTHLIKTRGQQVTLRCSPKSGHDTVSWYQQALGQGPQFIFQYYEEEERQRGNFPDRFSGHQFPNYSSELNVNALLLGDSALYLCASSLGVANYGYTFGSGTRLTVV.

The chain recombines TRBV28 with TRBJ2-1; the match to TRBD1 covers 11 bases. From germline, CDR1 is MDHEN and CDR2 SYDVKM. The junction had 6 bases not matched to a gene; V was cut back by 3 bases and J by 5 bases. The CDR3 has 16 residues. CDR3 residues: CASSLIRTGGNNEQFF. CDR3 nucleotide sequence: TGTGCCAGCAGTTTGATTAGGACAGGGGGCAACAATGAGCAGTTCTTC.

The rearrangement uses TRBV25-1 and TRBJ2-1; D perhaps matches TRBD1 (6 bases). CDR3 length: 16 amino acids. Germline CDR1 MGHDK, CDR2 SYGVNS. Trimming left V 4 bases short and J 0 bases short, with 13 bases between. CDR3 protein: CASSALTGSSYNEQFF. CDR3 in DNA: TGTGCCAGCAGTGCATTAACAGGGAGCTCCTACAATGAGCAGTTCTTC.

V is TRBV20-1 and J is TRBJ2-7; D is ambiguous. The germline CDR1 and CDR2 sequences are DFQATT and SNEGSKA (reference sequence). V lost 6 bases and J lost 12, with 9 bases in between. This CDR3 has 8 amino acids. The DNA for the CDR3 is TGCAGTGCATCACCTCGGTACTTC. It specifies CSASPRYF.

The chain combines TRBV6-5 with TRBJ2-1; D possibly corresponds to TRBD2 (6 bases). The V end was cut by 2 bases, the J end by 2 bases, with 13 bases between. Germline CDR1 is MNHEY and CDR2 is SVGAGI. The CDR3 has 16 amino acids. The CDR3 protein is CASSYTGTSTYNEQFF. The CDR3 bases are TGTGCCAGCAGTTACACCGGGACTTCCACCTACAATGAGCAGTTCTTC.

This clone was detected once. CDR3 coding DNA: TGTGCCAGCTCACCGGATACGAGTAGCGCTGAAGCTTTCTTT. This codes for CASSPDTSSAEAFF. This chain joins TRBV18 and TRBJ1-1; D unresolved. The germline V gene encodes CDR1 KGHSH and CDR2 LQKENI. This CDR3 has 14 amino acids. V was shortened by 3 bases and J by 6 bases, with 14 bases between the two germline ends.

CDR3 sequence: CASSIFAFNTEAFF. The CDR3 DNA follows: TGTGCCAGTAGTATATTTGCATTCAACACTGAAGCTTTCTTT. J is TRBJ1-1 and V is TRBV19; D gene ambiguous. Per the germline V gene, CDR1 is LNHDA and CDR2 is SQIVND (reference sequence). V was cut by 2 bases and J by 2 bases, with 9 bases left in between. The CDR3 is 14 amino acids.

This rearrangement joins TRBV6-1 to TRBJ2-5; TRBD2 agrees at 8 bases. The CDR3 extends over 15 amino acids. Trimming took 4 bases from V and 3 from J; bases not matched to a gene: 7. Germline assignment: CDR1 MNHNS and CDR2 SASEGT. CDR3 nucleotide sequence: TGTGCCAGCAGTGTAAGGACGGGAGGGGAAGAGACCCAGTACTTC. Amino acid sequence: CASSVRTGGEETQYF.

The chain uses TRBV13 and TRBJ1-3, with D perhaps TRBD1 (5 bases). Trimming shortened V by 5 bases and J by 1 base, and 15 bases separated the two germline ends. The germline gives CDR1 PRHDT, CDR2 FYEKMQ (reference sequence). This CDR3 is 16 amino acids long. The CDR3 DNA reads TGTGCCAGCAGCACGGTCAGGGTTTTGTCTGGAAACACCATATATTTT. Its translation is CASSTVRVLSGNTIYF.

The chain carries TRBV7-2 and TRBJ2-2; D is uncertain. Germline V CDR1 and CDR2: SGHTA, FQGNSA. This CDR3 spans 15 amino acids. Trimming left V 2 bases short and J 7 bases short, with 14 bases between. The CDR3 region has the DNA TGTGCCAGCAGCTTATTAGGTTTTAGGAACGGGGAGCTGTTTTTT. It codes for CASSLLGFRNGELFF.

This chain links TRBV4-1 with TRBJ1-1; possible D gene TRBD1, 6 bases. The germline V gene has CDR1 MGHRA and CDR2 YSYEKL. V lost 0 bases and J lost 4, with 15 bases in between. The CDR3 sequence is 16 residues long. CDR3 coding DNA: TGCGCCAGCAGCCAAGATTCGCAGGGGCGCGGCACTGAAGCTTTCTTT. This sequence encodes CASSQDSQGRGTEAFF.

This CDR3 reads CASSSGTGSSGANVLTF. The CDR3 region has the DNA TGTGCCAGCAGCTCCGGGACAGGGAGCTCTGGGGCCAACGTCCTGACTTTC. This chain connects TRBV7-9 to TRBJ2-6, with 9 bases matching TRBD1. The V gene's germline CDR1 is SEHNR and CDR2 FQNEAQ (reference sequence). The J segment lost 0 bases and the V segment lost 4 bases, leaving 4 bases of the junction unmatched. This CDR3 has 17 amino acids.

This clone was seen a single time. The J gene is TRBJ2-7, the V gene TRBV19, with a tentative D call TRBD2 (5 bases). CDR1 is LNHDA, CDR2 SQIVND, per germline (reference sequence). The CDR3 spans 11 residues. The V end was cut by 3 bases, the J end by 6 bases, with 6 bases between. CDR3 amino acids: CASSIGSEQYF. The DNA of the CDR3 is TGTGCCAGTAGTATTGGGAGCGAGCAGTACTTC.

Remarks on this clone: One end of the junction does not line up with germline, which may come from a read error. V usage is TRBV27 and J usage is TRBJ2-5, with unresolved D. The J call is uncertain, as TRBJ2-7 better fits the DNA end. Germline-derived CDR1 and CDR2 are MNHEY and SMNVEV (reference sequence). The CDR3 extends over 13 amino acids. CDR3 coding DNA: TGTGCCAGCAGTTTAAGGTACTCCCACGAGCAGTACTTC. This translates into CASSLRYSHEQYF.

This clone was detected a few times. V and J are TRBV9 and TRBJ1-1; D is unresolved. Germline V gives CDR1 SGDLS, CDR2 YYNGEE. V lost 4 bases to trimming and J lost 1 base, with 8 bases between them. The CDR3 has 13 residues. The CDR3 region is CASSPRPNTEAFF. CDR3 nucleotide sequence: TGTGCCAGCAGCCCGAGGCCGAACACTGAAGCTTTCTTT.

In the case of this clone: The sample has other DNA sequences that encode this CDR3 too. The chain recombines TRBV6-6 with TRBJ1-5, with no clear D. Trimming took off 4 bases at V and 4 bases at J, with 5 bases between the two ends. Germline-derived CDR1 and CDR2 are MNHNY and SVGAGI (reference sequence). This CDR3 spans 12 amino acids. The DNA of the CDR3 is TGTGCCAGCAGTTTTATAAATCAGCCCCAGCATTTT. This translates into CASSFINQPQHF.

Note on this clone: The sample contains more than one DNA sequence encoding this CDR3. This CDR3 is CASSLLNYGYTF. The CDR3 DNA reads TGTGCCAGCAGCTTACTAAACTATGGCTACACCTTC. The V gene is TRBV11-2, the J gene TRBJ1-2; D gene ambiguous. V lost 2 bases to trimming and J lost 2 bases, with 3 bases between them. Germline V gene data show CDR1 as SGHAT and CDR2 as FQNNGV. The CDR3 extends over 12 amino acids.

The gene calls are TRBV5-5 and TRBJ1-2, with 7 nucleotides matching TRBD1. Unmatched junction bases numbered 3, after V lost 4 bases and J lost 6 bases. Germline V gene data show CDR1 as SGHKS and CDR2 as YYEKEE (reference sequence). The CDR3 has 12 residues. The CDR3 DNA reads TGTGCCAGCAGCCGACAGGGTAATGGCTACACCTTC. This encodes CASSRQGNGYTF.

The genes are TRBV7-3 and TRBJ2-7; D call uncertain. Germline CDR1 is SGHTA and CDR2 is FQGTGA. The length of the CDR3 is 15 residues. Deletions cut 5 bases from V and 2 bases from J, with 16 bases between. This CDR3 reads CASSPTGPTAYEQYF. CDR3 bases: TGTGCCAGCAGCCCGACCGGGCCAACCGCCTACGAGCAGTACTTC.